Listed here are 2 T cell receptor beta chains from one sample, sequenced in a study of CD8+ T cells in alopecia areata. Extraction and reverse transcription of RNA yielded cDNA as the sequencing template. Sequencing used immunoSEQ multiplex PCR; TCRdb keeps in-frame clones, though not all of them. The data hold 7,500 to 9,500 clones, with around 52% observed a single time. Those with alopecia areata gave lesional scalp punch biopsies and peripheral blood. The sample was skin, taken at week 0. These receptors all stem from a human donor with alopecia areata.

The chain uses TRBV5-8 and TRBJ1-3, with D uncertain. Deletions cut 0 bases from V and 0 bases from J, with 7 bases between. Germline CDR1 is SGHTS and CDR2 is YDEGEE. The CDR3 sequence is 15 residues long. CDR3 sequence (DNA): TGTGCCAGCAGCTTGGGGCACATCTCTGGAAACACCATATATTTT. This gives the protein CASSLGHISGNTIYF.

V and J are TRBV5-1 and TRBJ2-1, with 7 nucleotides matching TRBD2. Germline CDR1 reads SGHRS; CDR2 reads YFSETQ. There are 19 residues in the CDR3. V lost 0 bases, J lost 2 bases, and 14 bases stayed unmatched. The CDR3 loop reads CASSLEGQVIGRTYNEQFF. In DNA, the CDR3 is TGCGCCAGCAGCTTGGAGGGCCAAGTGATCGGGAGGACCTACAATGAGCAGTTCTTC.